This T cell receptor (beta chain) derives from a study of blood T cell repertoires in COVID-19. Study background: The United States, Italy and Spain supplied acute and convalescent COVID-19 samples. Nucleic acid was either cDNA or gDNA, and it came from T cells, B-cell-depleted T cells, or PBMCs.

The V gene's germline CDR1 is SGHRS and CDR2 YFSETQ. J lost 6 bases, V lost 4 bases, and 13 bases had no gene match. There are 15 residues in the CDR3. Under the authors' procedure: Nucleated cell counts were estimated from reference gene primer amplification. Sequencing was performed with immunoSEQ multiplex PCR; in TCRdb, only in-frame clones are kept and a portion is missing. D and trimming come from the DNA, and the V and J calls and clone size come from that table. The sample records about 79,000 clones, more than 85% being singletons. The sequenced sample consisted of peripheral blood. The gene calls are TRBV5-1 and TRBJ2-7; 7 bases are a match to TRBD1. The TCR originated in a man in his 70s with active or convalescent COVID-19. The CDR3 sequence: CASSLGQLTTSEQYF. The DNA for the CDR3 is TGCGCCAGCAGCCTGGGACAGCTAACAACCTCCGAGCAGTACTTC.